The rows below give T cell receptor beta chains drawn from one sample of a study of technical replicates of blood from several donors. Repertoires were generated with immunoSEQ multiplex PCR, while TCRdb's copy carries only in-frame clones and drops some. The sample records about 80,000 clones, almost 98% being singletons. The sequenced material came from T cells isolated from PBMCs. Receptors were obtained from a human donor in good health. The CDR3 runs from the conserved cysteine through the conserved F or W. Fields, in order: clone size, V gene, D gene, J gene, CDR3 length, CDR3 protein, CDR3 DNA. A D gene is named only where the DNA matches it firmly. The size of a clone is reported for some rows only, either as once, few or many, or as a class for expanded clones.

abundance: .
v_gene: TRBV9
d_gene: .
j_gene: TRBJ1-2
len: 14
CDR3aa: CASSVDLASLAYTF
CDR3nt: TGTGCCAGCAGCGTAGACCTTGCCAGTCTTGCCTACACCTTC

abundance: once
v_gene: TRBV25-1
d_gene: TRBD1
j_gene: TRBJ2-3
len: 16
CDR3aa: CASRDRVMRGTDTQYF
CDR3nt: TGTGCCAGCAGGGACAGGGTGATGAGAGGCACAGATACGCAGTATTTT

abundance: .
v_gene: TRBV28
d_gene: .
j_gene: TRBJ2-7
len: 15
CDR3aa: CASSLRTGFPYRQYF
CDR3nt: TGTGCCAGCAGTTTACGCACAGGGTTTCCATATAGGCAGTACTTC

abundance: .
v_gene: TRBV27
d_gene: .
j_gene: TRBJ2-1
len: 15
CDR3aa: CASSPGVGVHNEQFF
CDR3nt: TGTGCCAGCAGCCCGGGGGTCGGAGTCCACAATGAGCAGTTCTTC

abundance: .
v_gene: TRBV5-1
d_gene: .
j_gene: TRBJ2-5
len: 13
CDR3aa: CASSADSRETQYF
CDR3nt: TGCGCCAGCAGCGCGGACTCGAGAGAGACCCAGTACTTC

abundance: .
v_gene: TRBV20-1
d_gene: .
j_gene: TRBJ1-2
len: 9
CDR3aa: CSTDYGYTF
CDR3nt: TGCAGTACTGACTATGGCTACACCTTC

abundance: .
v_gene: TRBV11-2
d_gene: .
j_gene: TRBJ1-1
len: 12
CDR3aa: CASSSAISEAFF
CDR3nt: TGTGCCAGCAGCTCCGCTATCTCTGAAGCTTTCTTT

abundance: .
v_gene: TRBV5-1
d_gene: .
j_gene: TRBJ2-2
len: 16
CDR3aa: CASSLVSDWNTGELFF
CDR3nt: TGCGCCAGCAGCTTGGTTTCGGACTGGAACACCGGGGAGCTGTTTTTT

abundance: .
v_gene: TRBV4-1
d_gene: .
j_gene: TRBJ2-2
len: 16
CDR3aa: CASSQDGTLPAGELFF
CDR3nt: TGCGCCAGCAGCCAAGACGGGACACTCCCCGCCGGGGAGCTGTTTTTT

abundance: .
v_gene: TRBV28
d_gene: .
j_gene: TRBJ1-5
len: 15
CDR3aa: CASSNRAGREGPQHF
CDR3nt: TGTGCCAGCAGTAATAGGGCCGGCCGTGAGGGGCCCCAGCATTTT

abundance: .
v_gene: TRBV7-8
d_gene: .
j_gene: TRBJ1-1
len: 13
CDR3aa: CASSLRGNTEAFF
CDR3nt: TGTGCCAGCAGCTTACGGGGGAACACTGAAGCTTTCTTT

abundance: .
v_gene: TRBV6-6
d_gene: TRBD1
j_gene: TRBJ2-3
len: 13
CDR3aa: CASGQVSTDTQYF
CDR3nt: TGTGCCAGCGGACAGGTTAGCACAGATACGCAGTATTTT

abundance: .
v_gene: TRBV4-1
d_gene: .
j_gene: TRBJ1-4
len: 16
CDR3aa: CASSQWPGTTNEKLFF
CDR3nt: TGCGCCAGCAGCCAATGGCCGGGAACAACTAATGAAAAACTGTTTTTT

abundance: .
v_gene: TRBV7-7
d_gene: .
j_gene: TRBJ1-1
len: 14
CDR3aa: CASSPLTKNTEAFF
CDR3nt: TGTGCCAGCAGCCCACTGACAAAAAACACTGAAGCTTTCTTT

abundance: .
v_gene: TRBV7-8
d_gene: .
j_gene: TRBJ2-7
len: 15
CDR3aa: CASSLDERATYEQYF
CDR3nt: TGTGCCAGCAGCTTAGATGAGAGAGCAACGTACGAGCAGTACTTC

abundance: once
v_gene: TRBV9
d_gene: TRBD1
j_gene: TRBJ1-3
len: 20
CDR3aa: CASSGWTGGYQSLSGNTIYF
CDR3nt: TGTGCCAGCAGCGGGTGGACAGGGGGCTACCAGAGCCTCTCTGGAAACACCATATATTTT

abundance: .
v_gene: TRBV7-9
d_gene: TRBD1
j_gene: TRBJ1-5
len: 15
CDR3aa: CASSRSRDSDQPQHF
CDR3nt: TGTGCCAGCAGCCGTTCCCGGGACAGTGATCAGCCCCAGCATTTT

abundance: .
v_gene: TRBV28
d_gene: .
j_gene: TRBJ2-3
len: 15
CDR3aa: CASSLESGELDTQYF
CDR3nt: TGTGCCAGCAGTTTAGAGTCGGGGGAGCTAGATACGCAGTATTTT

abundance: .
v_gene: TRBV5-1
d_gene: TRBD1
j_gene: TRBJ2-5
len: 14
CDR3aa: CASSRGQGKETQYF
CDR3nt: TGCGCCAGCAGCCGGGGACAGGGGAAAGAGACCCAGTACTTC

abundance: .
v_gene: TRBV6-1
d_gene: .
j_gene: TRBJ1-2
len: 15
CDR3aa: CASSPGQSNSYGYTF
CDR3nt: TGTGCCAGCAGTCCCGGACAGAGCAACAGCTATGGCTACACCTTC

abundance: .
v_gene: TRBV6-1
d_gene: .
j_gene: TRBJ2-7
len: 11
CDR3aa: CASINRDEQYF
CDR3nt: TGTGCCAGCATAAACAGGGACGAGCAGTACTTC

abundance: .
v_gene: TRBV30
d_gene: TRBD1
j_gene: TRBJ1-3
len: 14
CDR3aa: CAWNRQGTGNTIYF
CDR3nt: TGTGCCTGGAACAGACAGGGGACGGGAAACACCATATATTTT

abundance: .
v_gene: TRBV5-6
d_gene: .
j_gene: TRBJ2-7
len: 13
CDR3aa: CASSRLELYEQYF
CDR3nt: TGTGCCAGCAGCAGACTAGAACTTTACGAGCAGTACTTC

abundance: .
v_gene: TRBV6-5
d_gene: TRBD1
j_gene: TRBJ1-4
len: 15
CDR3aa: CASSYSTGGAEKLFF
CDR3nt: TGTGCCAGCAGTTACTCAACAGGGGGTGCTGAAAAACTGTTTTTT

abundance: .
v_gene: TRBV10-1
d_gene: TRBD2
j_gene: TRBJ2-7
len: 15
CDR3aa: CASSEGTSGSYEQYF
CDR3nt: TGCGCCAGCAGTGAGGGGACTAGCGGGAGTTACGAGCAGTACTTC

abundance: .
v_gene: TRBV6-5
d_gene: TRBD1
j_gene: TRBJ2-2
len: 15
CDR3aa: CASTLGTGYTGELFF
CDR3nt: TGTGCCAGCACTTTAGGGACAGGGTACACCGGGGAGCTGTTTTTT

abundance: .
v_gene: TRBV5-5
d_gene: TRBD2
j_gene: TRBJ2-1
len: 16
CDR3aa: CASSPGDYQIYNEQFF
CDR3nt: TGTGCCAGCAGCCCGGGGGACTACCAAATATACAATGAGCAGTTCTTC

abundance: .
v_gene: TRBV6-1
d_gene: TRBD1
j_gene: TRBJ2-7
len: 14
CDR3aa: CASILTTGTYEQYF
CDR3nt: TGTGCCAGCATTCTAACGACAGGGACCTACGAGCAGTACTTC

abundance: .
v_gene: TRBV6-5
d_gene: .
j_gene: TRBJ1-2
len: 14
CDR3aa: CASSYHAEGSGYTF
CDR3nt: TGTGCCAGCAGTTACCACGCAGAGGGTTCTGGCTACACCTTC

abundance: once
v_gene: TRBV20-1
d_gene: .
j_gene: TRBJ2-5
len: 11
CDR3aa: CSAPKRETQYF
CDR3nt: TGCAGTGCCCCAAAGCGGGAGACCCAGTACTTC

abundance: once
v_gene: TRBV10-1
d_gene: TRBD1
j_gene: TRBJ2-1
len: 14
CDR3aa: CASMQDRGGGEQFF
CDR3nt: TGCGCCAGCATGCAGGACAGGGGTGGAGGGGAGCAGTTCTTC

abundance: .
v_gene: TRBV7-5
d_gene: .
j_gene: TRBJ1-4
len: 21
CDR3aa: CVRSYLLSGQFLQPTNEKLFF
CDR3nt: TGTGTCAGAAGCTACCTACTGTCGGGACAATTCCTTCAACCAACTAATGAAAAACTGTTTTTT

abundance: .
v_gene: TRBV11-2
d_gene: .
j_gene: TRBJ1-3
len: 12
CDR3aa: CASSPQGNTIYF
CDR3nt: TGTGCCAGCAGCCCTCAGGGAAACACCATATATTTT

abundance: .
v_gene: TRBV29-1
d_gene: .
j_gene: TRBJ1-5
len: 12
CDR3aa: CSVGQGNQPQHF
CDR3nt: TGCAGCGTTGGACAGGGCAATCAGCCCCAGCATTTT

abundance: .
v_gene: TRBV5-1
d_gene: .
j_gene: TRBJ2-7
len: 15
CDR3aa: CASSLEQGSSYEQYF
CDR3nt: TGCGCCAGCAGCTTGGAACAGGGAAGCTCCTACGAGCAGTACTTC

abundance: .
v_gene: TRBV28
d_gene: .
j_gene: TRBJ2-3
len: 17
CDR3aa: CASSQLWRERTTDTQYF
CDR3nt: TGTGCCAGCAGTCAGCTTTGGCGGGAAAGGACCACAGATACGCAGTATTTT

abundance: .
v_gene: TRBV25-1
d_gene: TRBD1
j_gene: TRBJ1-5
len: 13
CDR3aa: CASSQGSNQPQHF
CDR3nt: TGTGCCAGCTCACAGGGGAGCAATCAGCCCCAGCATTTT

abundance: .
v_gene: TRBV5-4
d_gene: .
j_gene: TRBJ2-1
len: 15
CDR3aa: CASSFDGGSYNEQFF
CDR3nt: TGTGCCAGCAGCTTTGACGGGGGCTCCTACAATGAGCAGTTCTTC

abundance: .
v_gene: TRBV2
d_gene: TRBD1
j_gene: TRBJ2-5
len: 14
CDR3aa: CASSERQGQETQYF
CDR3nt: TGTGCCAGCAGTGAAAGACAGGGCCAAGAGACCCAGTACTTC

abundance: .
v_gene: TRBV18
d_gene: .
j_gene: TRBJ1-1
len: 15
CDR3aa: CASSPWPGADTEAFF
CDR3nt: TGTGCCAGCTCACCATGGCCAGGGGCTGACACTGAAGCTTTCTTT

abundance: .
v_gene: TRBV4-2
d_gene: .
j_gene: TRBJ1-2
len: 15
CDR3aa: CASSQDLAGVSGYTF
CDR3nt: TGTGCCAGCAGCCAAGATTTAGCAGGGGTCAGCGGCTACACCTTC

abundance: .
v_gene: TRBV7-9
d_gene: TRBD2
j_gene: TRBJ2-3
len: 16
CDR3aa: CASSLTSGGTTDTQYF
CDR3nt: TGTGCCAGCAGCCTGACTAGCGGGGGGACTACAGATACGCAGTATTTT

abundance: .
v_gene: TRBV28
d_gene: .
j_gene: TRBJ1-2
len: 13
CDR3aa: CASIPRVNYGYTF
CDR3nt: TGTGCCAGCATCCCCAGGGTCAACTATGGCTACACCTTC

abundance: .
v_gene: TRBV21-1
d_gene: .
j_gene: TRBJ1-2
len: 13
CDR3aa: CASWTGPNYGYTF
CDR3nt: TGTGCCAGCTGGACAGGACCCAACTATGGCTACACCTTC

abundance: .
v_gene: TRBV7-9
d_gene: .
j_gene: TRBJ1-2
len: 15
CDR3aa: CASSLAGQGNYGYTF
CDR3nt: TGTGCCAGCAGCTTGGCCGGGCAGGGAAACTATGGCTACACCTTC

abundance: .
v_gene: TRBV29-1
d_gene: .
j_gene: TRBJ1-1
len: 10
CDR3aa: CSVVGSEAFF
CDR3nt: TGCAGCGTTGTAGGGAGTGAAGCTTTCTTT

abundance: .
v_gene: TRBV19
d_gene: TRBD1
j_gene: TRBJ1-6
len: 15
CDR3aa: CASTDRQGRNSPLHF
CDR3nt: TGTGCCAGTACCGACCGACAGGGTCGAAATTCACCCCTCCACTTT

abundance: once
v_gene: TRBV27
d_gene: .
j_gene: TRBJ2-3
len: 18
CDR3aa: CASSSPFLRGTSTDTQYF
CDR3nt: TGTGCCAGCAGTTCCCCTTTCTTACGGGGGACTAGCACAGATACGCAGTATTTT

abundance: once
v_gene: TRBV20-1
d_gene: .
j_gene: TRBJ1-2
len: 10
CDR3aa: CSARGGGYTF
CDR3nt: TGCAGTGCTAGAGGCGGTGGCTACACCTTC

abundance: .
v_gene: TRBV28
d_gene: .
j_gene: TRBJ1-2
len: 11
CDR3aa: CASTTLHGYTF
CDR3nt: TGTGCCAGCACCACCCTACATGGCTACACCTTC